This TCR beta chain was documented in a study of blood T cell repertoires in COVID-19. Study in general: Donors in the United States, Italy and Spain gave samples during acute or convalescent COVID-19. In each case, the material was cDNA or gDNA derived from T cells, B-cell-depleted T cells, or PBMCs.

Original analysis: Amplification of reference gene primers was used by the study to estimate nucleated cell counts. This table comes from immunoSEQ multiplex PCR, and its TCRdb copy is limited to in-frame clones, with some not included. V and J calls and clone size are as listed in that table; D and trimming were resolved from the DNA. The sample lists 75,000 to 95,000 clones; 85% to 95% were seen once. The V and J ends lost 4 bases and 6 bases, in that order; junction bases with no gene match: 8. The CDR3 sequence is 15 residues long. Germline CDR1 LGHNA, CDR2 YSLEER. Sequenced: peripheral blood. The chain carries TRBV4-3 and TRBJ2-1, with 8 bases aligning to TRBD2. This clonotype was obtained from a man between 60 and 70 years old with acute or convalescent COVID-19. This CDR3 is CASSPGTRRSNEQFF. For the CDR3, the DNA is TGCGCCAGCAGCCCCGGGACTAGACGGTCCAATGAGCAGTTCTTC.